Sequencing of this T cell receptor (beta chain) was carried out in a study of cytomegalovirus exposure and HLA in healthy donors. With respect to this clone: Its antigen remains unidentified.

Study results and limitations: No immune exposure information besides CMV serostatus was available.

The CDR3 contains 15 residues. CDR1 is SGHVS and CDR2 is FQNEAQ in the germline V gene. Trimming left V 5 bases short and J 4 bases short, with 14 bases between. 60 Vbeta and 13 Jbeta primers were used in PCR. The repertoire was sequenced with immunoSEQ multiplex PCR; TCRdb's copy has only in-frame clones and lacks some. Of 200,000 or so clones listed, 81% are singletons. The sequence was collected from a man aged 50-59 years in good health and CMV-seronegative. The chain combines TRBV7-8 with TRBJ1-4; no reliable D call. The sample was PBMCs. Here the CDR3 DNA reads TGTGCCAGCAGCGCGGCGGGTGCCCTTAATGAAAAACTGTTTTTT. It translates to CASSAAGALNEKLFF.